This T cell receptor beta chain emerged from a study of T cells in women clearing cervical HPV infection. Study-wide context: Cases were women with histologically confirmed HPV16-related CIN3 or worse, including a couple of invasive cancers. Case blood was drawn when the lesion was first found; control blood after infection became undetectable.

Notes on the study in general: A classifier using richness and V gene abundances reached an AUC of around 0.83.

The CDR3 is 14 amino acids. V shed 4 bases and J shed 4 bases, with 14 bases lying between them. From germline, CDR1 is SGHTA and CDR2 FQGTGA. Some clones are missing from TCRdb's copy, which holds only in-frame ones; the method was immunoSEQ multiplex PCR. Its table lists some 23,000 clones. Concerning this clone itself: As yet, its antigen is unknown. The read ends 3 residues before the CDR3 terminus; that terminus is restored from the germline J gene.

The clonotype was recovered from a woman aged 18 to 75 with a cervical HPV16 infection that either progressed to CIN3+ or cleared (not recorded which). Sample: blood buffy coat. The chain carries TRBV7-3 and TRBJ2-7; tentatively, D is TRBD2 (6 bases). CDR3 in amino acids: CASSSGAGFYEQYF. CDR3 DNA, as far as it was read: TGTGCCAGCAGCTCGGGAGCGGGTTTTTACGAG.